The text below deals with one T cell receptor (beta chain). Its target is not known. With 60 Vbeta and 13 Jbeta primers, the PCR was carried out. Assay used: immunoSEQ multiplex PCR; TCRdb lists only in-frame clones, some missing. The sample has 95,000 to 100,000 clones, 76% seen once. Germline V gene lookup returns CDR1 SGHTA and CDR2 FQGNSA. The CDR3 is made up of 15 amino acids. V lost 8 bases and J lost 1, with 17 bases in between. The sample belongs to a study of cytomegalovirus exposure and HLA in healthy donors. Whole-study findings and limits: The CMV antigen specificity of a few CMV-associated chains was confirmed through in vitro analysis. HLA alleles were associated with around 17,000 TCR beta sequences in a later analysis at 0.05 false discovery rate. Analysis was performed later, and it showed HLA-associated TCR beta chains to be more clonally expanded than equally common others. Previous analysis showed most TCR beta V segments were productive about 87% or about 30% of the time.

This chain links TRBV7-2 with TRBJ2-5; D might be TRBD2 (5 bases). This clonotype was obtained from a man aged 35-49 years in good health and CMV-seronegative. Sequenced sample: PBMCs. CDR3: CASPADAGFQETQYF. CDR3 nucleotide sequence: TGTGCCAGCCCCGCGGATGCGGGTTTCCAAGAGACCCAGTACTTC.